Below are 25 T cell receptor beta chains sequenced from a single sample in a study of blood T cell repertoires in COVID-19. The table came from immunoSEQ multiplex PCR; TCRdb's copy has only in-frame clones and leaves some out. The table lists approximately 200,000 clones, almost 80% of them singletons. Sequences were obtained from peripheral blood. The source of these receptors is a man between 60 and 75 years old with active or convalescent COVID-19.

This CDR3 is CASSSSAPGELFF. CDR3 nucleotides: TGTGCCAGTAGCTCTAGCGCCCCCGGGGAGCTGTTTTTT. This chain connects TRBV19 to TRBJ2-2; weak D call: TRBD2 (6 bases). Germline CDR1 LNHDA, CDR2 SQIVND (reference sequence). The germline V and J ends were trimmed by 6 bases and 6 bases, with 11 bases remaining between them. CDR3 size: 13 residues.

The V and J genes are TRBV10-3 and TRBJ1-5; D remains unclear. This CDR3 has 12 amino acids. V was trimmed by 5 bases and J by 5 bases, leaving 7 bases between them. Germline CDR1 reads ENHRY; CDR2 reads SYGVKD. The CDR3 region is CAISPVDQPQHF. The CDR3 bases are TGTGCCATCAGTCCCGTCGATCAGCCCCAGCATTTT.

This chain joins TRBV6-1 and TRBJ1-6, with a tentative D call TRBD1 (5 bases). The CDR3 extends over 12 amino acids. CDR1 is MNHNS, CDR2 SASEGT, per germline. Trimming stripped 3 bases from V and 10 bases from J, with 7 bases between. CDR3 bases: TGTGCCAGCAGTGACAGGGTCTCACCCCTCCACTTT. It codes for CASSDRVSPLHF.

The chain recombines TRBV21-1 with TRBJ1-5. TRBV21-1 is a documented pseudogene. The CDR3 is 13 residues long. The CDR3 coding sequence is TGTGCCAGCAGCAAAGTTGGAGCTCAGCCCCAGCATTTT. Translation gives CASSKVGAQPQHF.

The chain couples TRBV5-1 to TRBJ2-7; 10 bases match TRBD2. The V gene end was trimmed by 0 bases and the J gene end by 1 base; junction bases not matched to a gene: 13. From germline, CDR1 is SGHRS and CDR2 YFSETQ. The CDR3 is 19 residues long. The CDR3 DNA is TGCGCCAGCAGCTTGGATCTAGCGGGGGTCACCGAGTCTTCCTACGAGCAGTACTTC. Protein: CASSLDLAGVTESSYEQYF. Together with reference TRBV5-1 and TRBJ2-7, the CDR3 gives the full variable domain: KAGVTQTPRYLIKTRGQQVTLSCSPISGHRSVSWYQQTPGQGLQFLFEYFSETQRNKGNFPGRFSGRQFSNSRSEMNVSTLELGDSALYLCASSLDLAGVTESSYEQYFGPGTRLTVT.

This chain links TRBV21-1 with TRBJ2-1; the DNA was not compared with TRBD2, the D call given in the table. TRBV21-1 is listed as a pseudogene. The CDR3 totals 16 residues. In DNA form, the CDR3 reads TGTGCCAGGAGGATCTGTCCGTCCCACTCCTACAATGAGCAGTTCTTC. Protein sequence: CARRICPSHSYNEQFF.

This rearrangement joins TRBV5-1 to TRBJ2-5; D may be TRBD2 (5 bases). The germline V and J ends were trimmed by 2 bases and 0 bases, with 8 bases remaining between them. The CDR3 spans 14 residues. CDR1 is SGHRS, CDR2 YFSETQ, per germline. The CDR3 spells CASSFDGNQETQYF. The CDR3 DNA follows: TGCGCCAGCAGCTTTGACGGGAACCAAGAGACCCAGTACTTC.

The chain has TRBV4-1 and TRBJ2-3, with D perhaps TRBD2 (5 bases). This CDR3 has 15 residues. Trimming removed 4 bases from V and 0 bases from J, with 11 bases in between. Germline V gene sequence: CDR1 MGHRA, CDR2 YSYEKL. As DNA, the CDR3 is TGCGCCAGCAGCCCTCGGGAAACTAGCACAGATACGCAGTATTTT. Translating gives CASSPRETSTDTQYF.

This chain joins TRBV24-1 and TRBJ2-7, with D perhaps TRBD1 (6 bases). V lost 5 bases and J lost 5, with 12 bases in between. Germline CDR1 and CDR2: KGHDR and SFDVKD. The CDR3 is made up of 13 amino acids. CDR3 in amino acids: CATSASGADEQYF. DNA of the CDR3: TGTGCCACCAGTGCGTCAGGGGCGGACGAGCAGTACTTC.

This rearrangement joins TRBV30 to TRBJ2-2; 7 bases agree with TRBD1. The CDR3 loop spans 13 amino acids. The J segment lost 9 bases and the V segment lost 1 base, leaving 5 bases of the junction unmatched. In germline, CDR1 is GTSNPN, CDR2 SVGIG (reference sequence). The DNA of the CDR3 is TGTGCCTGGAGTGCCAACAGGGGCAGGGAGCTGTTTTTT. Amino acids: CAWSANRGRELFF.

This chain uses TRBV7-6 with TRBJ2-7; 7 bases line up with TRBD1. Germline CDR1 reads SGHVS; CDR2 reads FNYEAQ. V was clipped by 4 bases and J by 6 bases; unmatched bases: 9. The length of the CDR3 is 14 residues. Written as DNA, the CDR3 is TGTGCCAGCAGCTCCGGGACAGCCCTTGGCGAGCAGTACTTC. Protein: CASSSGTALGEQYF.

The J gene is TRBJ2-2, the V gene TRBV6-5, with unresolved D. This CDR3 has 14 residues. With 6 bases removed from V and 7 bases from J, the gap between germline ends came to 15 bases. In germline, CDR1 is MNHEY, CDR2 SVGAGI. The CDR3 nucleotides read TGTGCCAGCAGCCGAGAGCTAGACCTCGGGGAGCTGTTTTTT. Amino acids: CASSRELDLGELFF.

CDR3 residues: CASSVTVSSYNEQFF. As DNA, the CDR3 is TGTGCCAGCAGCGTAACAGTGAGCTCCTACAATGAGCAGTTCTTC. This chain joins TRBV7-9 and TRBJ2-1; D is unclear. The germline CDR1 and CDR2 sequences are SEHNR and FQNEAQ (reference sequence). This CDR3 is 15 amino acids long. V lost 5 bases and J lost 0, with 11 bases in between.

This chain links TRBV5-1 with TRBJ2-1; 16 nucleotides agree with TRBD2. Trimming removed 4 bases from V and 3 bases from J; junction bases left unmatched: 7. This CDR3 has 18 residues. Germline-derived CDR1 and CDR2 are SGHRS and YFSETQ. The CDR3 DNA reads TGCGCCAGCAGCCCCGACGGGACTAGCGGGAGGGGCTACAATGAGCAGTTCTTC. It codes for CASSPDGTSGRGYNEQFF. The complete variable domain, with remaining parts taken from reference TRBV5-1 and TRBJ2-1, reads KAGVTQTPRYLIKTRGQQVTLSCSPISGHRSVSWYQQTPGQGLQFLFEYFSETQRNKGNFPGRFSGRQFSNSRSEMNVSTLELGDSALYLCASSPDGTSGRGYNEQFFGPGTRLTVL.

The chain recombines TRBV10-1 with TRBJ2-4, with a tentative D call TRBD1 (6 bases). Germline values: CDR1 WNHNN, CDR2 SYGVQD (reference sequence). Trimming took off 6 bases at V and 2 bases at J, with 20 bases between the two ends. This CDR3 is built from 17 residues. The CDR3 DNA sequence: TGCGCCAGCAGCGAAATAGTACAGGGTGGGACCAAAAACATTCAGTACTTC. Protein: CASSEIVQGGTKNIQYF.

The rearrangement links TRBV5-1 to TRBJ2-2, with 9 bases lining up with TRBD1. The CDR3 has 18 residues. Germline CDR1 is SGHRS and CDR2 is YFSETQ. Trimming removed 0 bases from V and 6 bases from J; junction bases left unmatched: 12. CDR3 loop: CASSLEPPGQGMAGELFF. In DNA form, the CDR3 reads TGCGCCAGCAGCTTGGAGCCACCGGGACAGGGAATGGCCGGGGAGCTGTTTTTT.

The count of this clone is one. The chain links TRBV24-1 to TRBJ2-7; 8 bases agree with TRBD2. CDR1 and CDR2 from the germline V gene are KGHDR and SFDVKD. The CDR3 loop spans 15 amino acids. The V segment lost 3 bases and the J segment 5 bases; nucleotides outside the gene matches: 8. The CDR3 here is CATSDPSGSGHEQYF. CDR3 bases: TGTGCCACCAGTGATCCCAGCGGGAGTGGACACGAGCAGTACTTC.

The chain is built from TRBV7-8 and TRBJ2-1, with 9 bases matching TRBD1. This CDR3 is built from 18 residues. The trim removed 7 bases at V and 3 bases at J, leaving 16 bases unmatched. Germline V lookup: CDR1 SGHVS, CDR2 FQNEAQ. Here the CDR3 reads CASNFGQGPSSLYNEQFF. As DNA, the CDR3 is TGTGCCAGCAACTTTGGACAGGGGCCATCGTCTCTCTACAATGAGCAGTTCTTC.

The chain is built from TRBV21-1 and TRBJ2-3; TRBD2, the table's D call, lacks a check against the DNA. TRBV21-1 is a pseudogene segment. CDR3 size: 16 residues. This CDR3 reads CASSKGCNSSADTQYF. DNA for the CDR3: TGTGCCAGCAGCAAAGGATGCAATTCAAGCGCAGATACGCAGTATTTT.

This clone has only a few counts. The genes are TRBV28 and TRBJ2-3; 15 bases agree with TRBD2. There are 15 residues in the CDR3. V dropped 10 bases and J dropped 4; count of bases not matched to a gene: 6. Looked up from germline, CDR1 is MDHEN and CDR2 is SYDVKM. DNA for the CDR3: TGTGCCACAGGACTAGCGGGAGGGTGGGCAGATACGCAGTATTTT. Translated, it gives CATGLAGGWADTQYF.

V usage is TRBV5-1 and J usage is TRBJ1-3, with D hard to call. Trimming removed 5 bases at V and 6 bases at J, with 15 bases between. Germline V gene lookup returns CDR1 SGHRS and CDR2 YFSETQ. CDR3 length: 14 residues. CDR3 nucleotides: TGCGCCAGCAGTTTGACCGGGAGTCCAAACACCATATATTTT. Translation: CASSLTGSPNTIYF.

V gene TRBV5-4 combines with J gene TRBJ1-1, with TRBD1 matching 9 bases. Germline V gene lookup returns CDR1 SGHNT and CDR2 YYREEE (reference sequence). J gave up 3 bases and V 3 bases, and 9 bases lay outside the gene matches. The CDR3 runs to 16 residues. CDR3 sequence (DNA): TGTGCCAGCAGCTCAAGAGGCGGACAGGGGTACACTGAAGCTTTCTTT. Protein: CASSSRGGQGYTEAFF.

This clone was picked up a small number of times. The rearrangement joins TRBV27 to TRBJ1-5; 10 bases are a match to TRBD1. The V and J ends lost 5 bases and 4 bases, in that order; junction bases with no gene match: 2. Per the germline V gene, CDR1 is MNHEY and CDR2 is SMNVEV (reference sequence). The CDR3 sequence is 14 residues long. The CDR3 is CASSVDRGNQPQHF. The CDR3 DNA sequence: TGTGCCAGCAGTGTGGACAGGGGGAATCAGCCCCAGCATTTT.

Ten or more counts support this clone. The chain has TRBV2 and TRBJ1-6, with 7 bases identical to TRBD1. Germline V gene data show CDR1 as SNHLY and CDR2 as FYNNEI. This CDR3 region has 15 residues. V lost 6 bases, J lost 0 bases, and 2 bases stayed unmatched. CDR3 DNA: TGTGCCAGCAGGGGACAGAGCTCCTATAATTCACCCCTCCACTTT. Its translation is CASRGQSSYNSPLHF.

The rearrangement links TRBV5-6 to TRBJ2-5; possibly TRBD2 for D (5 bases). The V gene lost 4 bases and the J gene lost 2 bases, with 9 bases spanning the gap. CDR1 and CDR2 from the germline V gene are SGHDT and YYEEEE. The CDR3 loop spans 13 amino acids. DNA for the CDR3: TGTGCCAGCAGCCCGGGAAATCAAGAGACCCAGTACTTC. Protein: CASSPGNQETQYF.